The clone carrying this T cell receptor beta chain is labeled medium-sized (0.01 to 0.1%). This beta chain is an unintended read in a library built for alpha chains; its size means little. CDR1 and CDR2 (germline): SGHAT, FQNNGV. The CDR3 has 15 amino acids. Trimming took 1 base from V and 8 from J; bases not matched to a gene: 2. Time point: sample taken at primary tumor resection. The study sequenced unsorted whole RNA from tumor, nontumor lung or frozen PBMC. Donors were some 72 untreated early-stage non-small cell lung cancer patients. This sample was taken from a study of spatial heterogeneity in lung cancer. Study at large: Raw-read counts averaged over ten per unique TCR and UMI combination.

TCRdb processed the 5' RACE reads anew with MiXCR; each CDR3 protein has one entry. The sample consists of 5,500 to 7,500 distinct CDR3 sequences, about 4% of them appearing once. The source is a female donor with early-stage non-small cell lung cancer. The specimen comprised normal lung tissue next to the tumor, sampled at surgery. The chain uses TRBV11-2 and TRBJ2-2; 12 bases align to TRBD1. The CDR3 region is CASSLAGQGAGELFF. The CDR3 region has the DNA TGTGCCAGCAGCTTAGCGGGACAGGGGGCTGGGGAGCTGTTTTTT.